These 20 T cell receptor beta chains were all obtained from the same sample, sequenced in a study of beta chain features in type 1 diabetes. Expressed TCRB transcripts got sequenced, as all isolated RNA was reverse transcribed. Sequenced by immunoSEQ multiplex PCR; TCRdb stores in-frame clones only, minus some. The table shows around 500,000 clones, with roughly 30% occurring only once. The source material was naive CD4+ T cells from blood. These receptors all stem from a man younger than 35 in good health.

The chain couples TRBV30 to TRBJ1-2; tentative D call: TRBD1 (5 bases). CDR1 is GTSNPN and CDR2 is SVGIG in the germline V gene (reference sequence). Deletions cut 8 bases from V and 4 bases from J, with 17 bases between. The CDR3 contains 13 residues. CDR3 coding DNA: TGTGCCGGCTCGCGACAGTGGGTCTATGGCTACACCTTC. Its protein is CAGSRQWVYGYTF.

This clone has just a few counts. V gene TRBV6-5 combines with J gene TRBJ2-7; D perhaps matches TRBD2 (5 bases). Germline V CDR1 and CDR2: MNHEY, SVGAGI. Trimming removed 8 bases at V and 2 bases at J, with 16 bases between. There are 14 residues in the CDR3. The CDR3 nucleotides are TGTGCCAGCTCGCGAGGGCCCCCGGCCTACGAGCAGTACTTC. Translation: CASSRGPPAYEQYF.

The V and J genes are TRBV14 and TRBJ2-1; 9 nucleotides line up with TRBD2. The CDR3 loop spans 15 amino acids. Germline-derived CDR1 and CDR2 are SGHDN and FVKESK. V was pared by 0 bases and J by 8 bases, with 5 bases of the junction left unmatched. The CDR3 reads CASSQDRSGRYEQFF. The CDR3 DNA reads TGTGCCAGCAGCCAAGATCGTAGCGGGAGATATGAGCAGTTCTTC.

The V gene is TRBV30, the J gene TRBJ1-5; maybe TRBD1 (6 bases). Germline assignment: CDR1 GTSNPN and CDR2 SVGIG (reference sequence). Trimming took off 2 bases at V and 7 bases at J, with 15 bases between the two ends. CDR3 size: 14 residues. CDR3 sequence: CAWSPDSFDQPQHF. Here the CDR3 DNA reads TGTGCCTGGAGTCCGGACAGTTTTGACCAGCCCCAGCATTTT. Full variable domain (outside the CDR3, taken from reference TRBV30 and TRBJ1-5): SQTIHQWPATLVQPVGSPLSLECTVEGTSNPNLYWYRQAAGRGLQLLFYSVGIGQISSEVPQNLSASRPQDRQFILSSKKLLLSDSGFYLCAWSPDSFDQPQHFGDGTRLSIL.

The V and J genes are TRBV11-2 and TRBJ2-3; D might be TRBD2 (6 bases). V shed 5 bases and J shed 1 base, with 10 bases lying between them. CDR3 size: 14 residues. Germline loops: CDR1 SGHAT, CDR2 FQNNGV. The CDR3 sequence: CASSDPSGTDTQYF. The CDR3 nucleotides read TGTGCCAGCAGCGACCCTAGCGGCACAGATACGCAGTATTTT.

This clone was seen a few times. The CDR3 DNA reads TGTGCCAGCAGCCAACTGGGTAGAGTCTACAATGAGCAGTTCTTC. Translation: CASSQLGRVYNEQFF. The rearrangement uses TRBV14 and TRBJ2-1; the D is unclear. This CDR3 comprises 15 residues. V lost 2 bases and J lost 3, with 11 bases in between. CDR1 is SGHDN and CDR2 is FVKESK in the germline V gene.

The V call is TRBV9, the J call TRBJ2-1, with 13 bases matching TRBD2. Germline V gene lookup returns CDR1 SGDLS and CDR2 YYNGEE. CDR3 length: 15 residues. V shed 4 bases and J 9 bases; nucleotides not matched to a gene: 7. The CDR3 DNA is TGTGCCAGCAGCACCGGACTAGCGGGAGTTTCTGAGCAGTTCTTC. It codes for CASSTGLAGVSEQFF. Full variable domain (rest looked up from reference TRBV9 and TRBJ2-1): DSGVTQTPKHLITATGQRVTLRCSPRSGDLSVYWYQQSLDQGLQFLIQYYNGEERAKGNILERFSAQQFPDLHSELNLSSLELGDSALYFCASSTGLAGVSEQFFGPGTRLTVL.

This clone was recorded once. The V gene is TRBV5-1, the J gene TRBJ2-1; D gene uncertain. V shed 6 bases and J shed 7 bases, with 23 bases lying between them. Per the germline V gene, CDR1 is SGHRS and CDR2 is YFSETQ. This CDR3 is built from 16 residues. The CDR3 is CASNSFLAAMGNEQFF. The CDR3 DNA reads TGCGCCAGCAACTCCTTTCTTGCGGCCATGGGGAATGAGCAGTTCTTC.

This clone has a handful of counts. The chain is built from TRBV2 and TRBJ2-5, with D maybe TRBD1 (5 bases). The CDR3 length is 14 residues. The germline CDR1 and CDR2 sequences are SNHLY and FYNNEI. V lost 2 bases and J lost 2, with 9 bases in between. The CDR3 DNA reads as TGTGCCAGCAGTGAATCCAGACAGCAAGAGACCCAGTACTTC. Its translation: CASSESRQQETQYF.

CDR3 in amino acids: CASSLGQGQGGSYTF. DNA of the CDR3: TGTGCCAGCAGCTTAGGCCAAGGGCAGGGAGGAAGCTACACCTTC. The rearrangement joins TRBV13 to TRBJ1-2, with D perhaps TRBD1 (5 bases). Between the trimmed V and J ends, which lost 0 bases and 9 bases, there was a span of 17 bases. This CDR3 comprises 15 residues. In germline, CDR1 is PRHDT, CDR2 FYEKMQ (reference sequence).

This clone was seen a handful of times. This chain connects TRBV5-6 to TRBJ1-1; 7 nucleotides agree with TRBD1. Germline CDR1 SGHDT, CDR2 YYEEEE. The CDR3 consists of 12 residues. Trimming cost V 3 bases and J 6 bases; bases outside gene matches: 2. CDR3 amino acids: CASSWGTAEAFF. CDR3 coding DNA: TGTGCCAGCAGCTGGGGGACAGCTGAAGCTTTCTTT.

In regard to this clone: Additional DNA sequences in this sample encode the identical CDR3. This rearrangement joins TRBV15 to TRBJ2-5; no clear D gene. Germline CDR1 is LNHNV and CDR2 is YYDKDF (reference sequence). This CDR3 comprises 13 residues. V was cut by 0 bases and J by 2 bases, with 4 bases left in between. CDR3 region: CATSRDRQETQYF. CDR3 DNA sequence: TGTGCCACCAGCAGAGATCGACAAGAGACCCAGTACTTC. Full variable domain (rest looked up from reference TRBV15 and TRBJ2-5): DAMVIQNPRYQVTQFGKPVTLSCSQTLNHNVMYWYQQKSSQAPKLLFHYYDKDFNNEADTPDNFQSRRPNTSFCFLDIRSPGLGDTAMYLCATSRDRQETQYFGPGTRLLVL.

This clone was counted a few times. The chain joins TRBV27 to TRBJ2-1; D is ambiguous. This CDR3 spans 12 amino acids. Germline V gene data show CDR1 as MNHEY and CDR2 as SMNVEV (reference sequence). With 3 bases removed from V and 3 bases from J, the gap between germline ends came to 3 bases. CDR3 amino acids: CASSLGYNEQFF. The CDR3 nucleotides are TGTGCCAGCAGTTTGGGCTACAATGAGCAGTTCTTC.

The rearrangement links TRBV30 to TRBJ1-5; D gene ambiguous. Germline CDR1 and CDR2: GTSNPN and SVGIG (reference sequence). V was shortened by 4 bases and J by 0 bases, with 4 bases between the two germline ends. This CDR3 is built from 12 residues. The CDR3 bases are TGTGCCTGGAACAGTAGCAATCAGCCCCAGCATTTT. Protein product: CAWNSSNQPQHF.

As concerns this clone: The same CDR3 can be traced to other DNA sequences in this sample. This chain links TRBV9 with TRBJ2-7, with D maybe TRBD2 (6 bases). The CDR3 is 13 residues long. Trimming removed 0 bases from V and 7 bases from J, with 11 bases in between. The germline CDR1 and CDR2 sequences are SGDLS and YYNGEE. The CDR3 loop is CASSVAGGREQYF. CDR3 coding DNA: TGTGCCAGCAGCGTAGCCGGGGGAAGGGAGCAGTACTTC.

This chain joins TRBV29-1 and TRBJ2-6, with TRBD1 matching 8 bases. V lost 5 bases and J lost 3; bases outside the gene matches: 3. This CDR3 has 14 amino acids. CDR1 and CDR2 (germline): SQVTM, ANQGSEA. This CDR3 reads CSVTGGGGANVLTF. DNA of the CDR3: TGCAGCGTTACAGGGGGTGGTGGGGCCAACGTCCTGACTTTC. Drawing the rest from reference TRBV29-1 and TRBJ2-6, the complete variable domain is SAVISQKPSRDICQRGTSLTIQCQVDSQVTMMFWYRQQPGQSLTLIATANQGSEATYESGFVIDKFPISRPNLTFSTLTVSNMSPEDSSIYLCSVTGGGGANVLTFGAGSRLTVL.

The chain couples TRBV7-2 to TRBJ2-1; TRBD2 agrees at 8 bases. This CDR3 has 14 residues. The ends lost 6 bases at V and 8 bases at J; junction bases unmatched: 9. Per the germline V gene, CDR1 is SGHTA and CDR2 is FQGNSA. CDR3 amino acids: CASSPGTSSHEQFF. The CDR3 coding sequence is TGTGCCAGCAGTCCCGGGACTAGTAGCCATGAGCAGTTCTTC.

This clone is a singleton in its sample. The chain's CDR3 is CASSLTQSLEQFF. CDR3 coding DNA: TGTGCCAGCAGTCTGACCCAAAGTCTTGAGCAGTTCTTC. This chain links TRBV28 with TRBJ2-1; D call uncertain. V lost 5 bases and J 9 bases, leaving 14 bases between the germline ends. The CDR3 has 13 residues. Germline V gene sequence: CDR1 MDHEN, CDR2 SYDVKM. Together with reference TRBV28 and TRBJ2-1, the CDR3 gives the full variable domain: DVKVTQSSRYLVKRTGEKVFLECVQDMDHENMFWYRQDPGLGLRLIYFSYDVKMKEKGDIPEGYSVSREKKERFSLILESASTNQTSMYLCASSLTQSLEQFFGPGTRLTVL.

Of note for this clone: This same CDR3 is encoded by further DNA sequences in the sample. The chain has TRBV30 and TRBJ2-6; 7 bases are a match to TRBD1. Unmatched junction bases numbered 0, after V lost 5 bases and J lost 2 bases. The CDR3 sequence is 13 residues long. The germline V gene has CDR1 GTSNPN and CDR2 SVGIG (reference sequence). CDR3 coding DNA: TGTGCCTGGCAGGGGGCTGGGGCCAACGTCCTGACTTTC. Its translation is CAWQGAGANVLTF.

The CDR3 is CASSTRDGRSQGQYF. Here the CDR3 DNA reads TGTGCCAGCAGCACCCGGGACGGGAGATCCCAGGGGCAGTACTTC. The chain couples TRBV7-2 to TRBJ2-7, with a weak D call TRBD2 (6 bases). The CDR3 sequence is 15 residues long. Trimming left V 5 bases short and J 9 bases short, with 23 bases between. Germline assignment: CDR1 SGHTA and CDR2 FQGNSA.